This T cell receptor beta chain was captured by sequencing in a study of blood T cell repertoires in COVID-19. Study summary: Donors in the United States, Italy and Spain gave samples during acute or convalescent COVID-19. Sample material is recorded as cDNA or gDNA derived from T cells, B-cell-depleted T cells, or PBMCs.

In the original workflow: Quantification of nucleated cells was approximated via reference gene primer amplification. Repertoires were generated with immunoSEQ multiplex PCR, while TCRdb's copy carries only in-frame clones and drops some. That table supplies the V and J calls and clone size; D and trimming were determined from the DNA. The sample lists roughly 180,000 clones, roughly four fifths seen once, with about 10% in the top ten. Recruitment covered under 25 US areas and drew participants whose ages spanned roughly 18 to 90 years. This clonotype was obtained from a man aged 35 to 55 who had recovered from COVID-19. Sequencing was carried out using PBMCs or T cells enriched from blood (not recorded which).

CDR3: CAWTTAAGELFF. As DNA, the CDR3 is TGTGCCTGGACTACTGCGGCCGGGGAGCTGTTTTTT. The chain combines TRBV30 with TRBJ2-2; D remains ambiguous. In germline, CDR1 is GTSNPN, CDR2 SVGIG (reference sequence). CDR3 length equals 12 residues. The V end was cut by 4 bases, the J end by 6 bases, with 9 bases between.